One and the same sample provided the 26 T cell receptor beta chains below, sequenced in a study of T-cell memory formation after mild COVID-19. TCRdb reprocessed the 5' RACE reads via MiXCR and lists one record per CDR3 protein. The sample shows about 190,000 distinct CDR3 sequences, approximately 30% of them seen only once. The source material was PBMCs or a T cell subset sorted from them (not recorded which). Every receptor here comes from an adult woman who had mild COVID-19 (a few samples of this study predate the infection). Cell type and time point are not known.

The chain has TRBV7-3 and TRBJ1-1, with a possible D match to TRBD1 (6 bases). Germline-derived CDR1 and CDR2 are SGHTA and FQGTGA. The CDR3 spans 14 residues. Trimming cost V 4 bases and J 5 bases, with 14 bases left between them. The CDR3 DNA reads TGTGCCAGCAGCTCAACAGGGCGAGATACTGAAGCTTTCTTT. It encodes CASSSTGRDTEAFF. The full variable domain, rest sourced from reference TRBV7-3 and TRBJ1-1, is GAGVSQTPSNKVTEKGKYVELRCDPISGHTALYWYRQSLGQGPEFLIYFQGTGAADDSGLPNDRFFAVRPEGSVSTLKIQRTERGDSAVYLCASSSTGRDTEAFFGQGTRLTVV.

The rearrangement joins TRBV18 to TRBJ2-5; tentatively, D is TRBD2 (6 bases). Germline CDR1 and CDR2: KGHSH and LQKENI. CDR3 length equals 17 residues. Between the trimmed V and J ends, which lost 4 bases and 0 bases, there was a span of 18 bases. As DNA, the CDR3 is TGTGCCAGCTCACTCAGGTCGGGACTCCTGTACCAAGAGACCCAGTACTTC. Its protein is CASSLRSGLLYQETQYF.

The table lists this clonotype with a few counts. This rearrangement joins TRBV6-1 to TRBJ2-5; D not certain. Trimming removed 0 bases from V and 13 bases from J, with 15 bases in between. The CDR3 is 13 amino acids. CDR1 is MNHNS and CDR2 is SASEGT in the germline V gene. The CDR3 nucleotides are TGTGCCAGCAGTGAAGCGCTTCGGGCCCTAAGGTACTTC. It specifies CASSEALRALRYF.

A few counts support this clonotype. The chain couples TRBV24-1 to TRBJ2-1; D possibly corresponds to TRBD2 (6 bases). Between the trimmed V and J ends, which lost 5 bases and 6 bases, there was a span of 13 bases. Germline CDR1 and CDR2: KGHDR and SFDVKD. This CDR3 is built from 14 residues. DNA for the CDR3: TGTGCCACCAGTGTGTCGGGAGCACGCAATGAGCAGTTCTTC. It translates to CATSVSGARNEQFF.

This clonotype was seen repeatedly, ten times or more. The chain joins TRBV7-9 to TRBJ2-7, with D possibly TRBD1 on 7 matching bases. Trimming left V 7 bases short and J 6 bases short, with 16 bases between. The CDR3 extends over 13 amino acids. CDR1 is SEHNR, CDR2 FQNEAQ, per germline (reference sequence). CDR3 sequence (DNA): TGTGCCAGCACCAGGGGGGCTCGGGGCGAGCAGTACTTC. It specifies CASTRGARGEQYF.

The chain has TRBV7-9 and TRBJ2-7; 8 bases are a match to TRBD1. The J segment lost 3 bases and the V segment lost 5 bases, leaving 12 bases of the junction unmatched. The CDR3 contains 16 residues. Germline assignment: CDR1 SEHNR and CDR2 FQNEAQ (reference sequence). In DNA form, the CDR3 reads TGTGCCAGCAGCGGACTACAGGGGGAAGTGTTCTACGAGCAGTACTTC. This gives the protein CASSGLQGEVFYEQYF.

This clonotype showed up just a few times. The chain employs TRBV5-1 and TRBJ1-2; 7 positions match TRBD1. CDR1 is SGHRS and CDR2 is YFSETQ in the germline V gene. This CDR3 comprises 17 residues. V trimming: 0 bases; J trimming: 7 bases; junction bases outside the gene matches: 15. The CDR3 loop is CASSLATFRPRQGGYTF. The CDR3 coding sequence is TGCGCCAGCAGCTTGGCTACCTTTCGCCCACGACAGGGTGGCTACACCTTC.

The CDR3 loop reads CATQDGATDTQYF. The CDR3, as DNA: TGTGCCACCCAAGACGGCGCTACAGATACGCAGTATTTT. This chain connects TRBV6-2 or TRBV6-3 to TRBJ2-3, with unresolved D. Germline V lookup: CDR1 MNHEY, CDR2 SVGEGT. Trimming left V 10 bases short and J 3 bases short, with 14 bases between. The CDR3 length is 13 residues.

The chain has TRBV11-2 and TRBJ2-7; D unclear. V lost 0 bases, J lost 2 bases, and 8 bases lay in between. The V gene's germline CDR1 is SGHAT and CDR2 FQNNGV. The CDR3 runs to 14 residues. CDR3 coding DNA: TGTGCCAGCAGCTTAGAGGTACAGACCTACGAGCAGTACTTC. This gives the protein CASSLEVQTYEQYF. Using reference TRBV11-2 and TRBJ2-7 for the parts outside the CDR3, the full variable domain is EAGVAQSPRYKIIEKRQSVAFWCNPISGHATLYWYQQILGQGPKLLIQFQNNGVVDDSQLPKDRFSAERLKGVDSTLKIQPAKLEDSAVYLCASSLEVQTYEQYFGPGTRLTVT.

The chain has TRBV7-8 and TRBJ1-1, with D maybe TRBD1 (5 bases). Trimming left V 1 base short and J 5 bases short, with 17 bases between. The CDR3 runs to 16 residues. Germline loops: CDR1 SGHVS, CDR2 FQNEAQ. The CDR3 region is CASSLEFGQGETEAFF. The DNA of the CDR3 is TGTGCCAGCAGCTTAGAATTTGGGCAGGGAGAAACTGAAGCTTTCTTT.

The rearrangement uses TRBV25-1 and TRBJ2-1, with D uncertain. Germline V CDR1 and CDR2: MGHDK, SYGVNS. Trimming stripped 5 bases from V and 8 bases from J, with 16 bases between. The CDR3 loop spans 14 amino acids. Here the CDR3 DNA reads TGTGCCAGCAGTTGGTTGACCGTTACCGATGAGCAGTTCTTC. Amino acids: CASSWLTVTDEQFF.

The CDR3 sequence: CASRTGGGNEKLFF. The CDR3 DNA reads as TGCGCCAGTCGAACAGGGGGCGGTAATGAAAAACTGTTTTTT. The J gene is TRBJ1-4, the V gene TRBV5-1; 9 bases agree with TRBD1. J lost 4 bases, V lost 8 bases, and 6 bases had no gene match. The CDR3 is 14 residues long. Germline V gene sequence: CDR1 SGHRS, CDR2 YFSETQ.

This clonotype was recorded a few times. The CDR3: CASSWRNTGELFF. CDR3 nucleotides: TGTGCCAGCAGTTGGCGGAACACCGGGGAGCTGTTTTTT. The chain joins TRBV12-3 or TRBV12-4 to TRBJ2-2; D call uncertain. The CDR3 totals 13 residues. The V end was cut by 4 bases, the J end by 1 base, with 4 bases between.

The chain uses TRBV27 and TRBJ2-3, with 7 positions matching TRBD1. The CDR3 length is 17 residues. CDR1 and CDR2 from the germline V gene are MNHEY and SMNVEV (reference sequence). With 5 bases clipped from V and 2 bases from J, the junction kept 13 bases outside the gene matches. Here the CDR3 reads CASSTASLGQHTDTQYF. The DNA for the CDR3 is TGTGCCAGCAGTACCGCCTCCTTGGGACAGCACACAGATACGCAGTATTTT.

This clonotype was detected only a few times. This chain joins TRBV12-3 or TRBV12-4 and TRBJ2-7, with TRBD1 matching 9 bases. The CDR3 covers 15 residues. Unmatched junction bases numbered 3, after V lost 3 bases and J lost 0 bases. CDR3 loop: CASSFGTGSSYEQYF. CDR3 in DNA: TGTGCCAGCAGTTTCGGGACAGGGAGCTCCTACGAGCAGTACTTC.

This chain uses TRBV7-2 with TRBJ1-1, with D hard to call. V lost 0 bases to trimming and J lost 4 bases, with 3 bases between them. CDR1 SGHTA and CDR2 FQGNSA come from the germline V gene. The CDR3 has 12 amino acids. The CDR3 sequence: CASSLAATEAFF. The DNA for the CDR3 is TGTGCCAGCAGCTTAGCAGCCACTGAAGCTTTCTTT.

The CDR3 DNA reads TGTGCCAGCAGCGCCCTTCGGTCCGGGGAGCTGTTTTTT. Amino acid sequence: CASSALRSGELFF. This chain uses TRBV14 with TRBJ2-2; D uncertain. V was pared by 5 bases and J by 6 bases, with 10 bases between. The CDR3 spans 13 residues. Germline-derived CDR1 and CDR2 are SGHDN and FVKESK.

This clonotype was detected only a few times. The chain recombines TRBV3-1 with TRBJ2-1; D may match TRBD1 or TRBD2 (5 bases each). This CDR3 spans 13 amino acids. V was pared by 6 bases and J by 6 bases, with 12 bases between. Looked up from germline, CDR1 is LGHDT and CDR2 is YNNKEL (reference sequence). As DNA, the CDR3 is TGTGCCAGCAGTAAGGGGACGGTCAATGAGCAGTTCTTC. Translation: CASSKGTVNEQFF.

This clonotype was picked up a small number of times. The V and J genes are TRBV14 and TRBJ1-2; D is unclear. V was trimmed by 1 base and J by 5 bases, leaving 5 bases between them. The CDR3 runs to 12 residues. Germline CDR1 SGHDN, CDR2 FVKESK. This CDR3 reads CASSQVGYGYTF. CDR3 DNA sequence: TGTGCCAGCAGCCAAGTTGGTTATGGCTACACCTTC.

The gene calls are TRBV4-1 and TRBJ2-2; the D is unclear. From germline, CDR1 is MGHRA and CDR2 YSYEKL. The CDR3 is made up of 16 amino acids. The germline V and J ends were trimmed by 0 bases and 1 base, with 9 bases remaining between them. The chain's CDR3 is CASSQDILRNTGELFF. DNA of the CDR3: TGCGCCAGCAGCCAAGACATACTCCGGAACACCGGGGAGCTGTTTTTT.

Only a few counts were recorded for this clonotype. The chain carries TRBV5-4 and TRBJ2-5; 7 bases are shared with TRBD2. The CDR3 spans 17 residues. CDR1 and CDR2 (germline): SGHNT, YYREEE (reference sequence). V shed 4 bases and J 5 bases; nucleotides not matched to a gene: 17. CDR3 sequence (DNA): TGTGCCAGCAGCACCATGGGGCGGGGGTTGCTACGGGAGACCCAGTACTTC. It codes for CASSTMGRGLLRETQYF.

The rearrangement links TRBV5-1 to TRBJ1-1, with 8 bases matching TRBD1. V was pared by 6 bases and J by 4 bases, with 8 bases of the junction left unmatched. The CDR3 is 14 amino acids. Germline V CDR1 and CDR2: SGHRS, YFSETQ. The CDR3 here is CASTAQGGITEAFF. The DNA for the CDR3 is TGCGCCAGCACGGCACAGGGGGGTATCACTGAAGCTTTCTTT.

This sequence joins TRBV7-9 and TRBJ1-5; TRBD1 agrees at 7 bases. V shed 8 bases, J shed 5 bases, and the junction held 3 bases outside the gene matches. Germline-derived CDR1 and CDR2 are SEHNR and FQNEAQ (reference sequence). This CDR3 contains 12 residues. CDR3 sequence reads: CASGTGDQPQHF. CDR3 DNA: TGTGCCAGCGGAACAGGGGATCAGCCCCAGCATTTT.

This chain joins TRBV6-2 or TRBV6-3 and TRBJ2-1; D gene unclear. From germline, CDR1 is MNHEY and CDR2 SVGEGT. V gave up 0 bases and J gave up 8 bases, with 5 bases separating them. There are 12 residues in the CDR3. The CDR3 DNA reads TGTGCCAGCAGTTACTCCACGGATGAGCAGTTCTTC. As protein: CASSYSTDEQFF.

The gene calls are TRBV11-3 and TRBJ2-5; D is possibly TRBD2 (6 bases). CDR1 is SGHNT, CDR2 YENEEA, per germline. Deletions cut 5 bases from V and 3 bases from J, with 19 bases between. The CDR3 runs to 16 residues. This CDR3 reads CASSPRRGSVEETQYF. DNA for the CDR3: TGTGCCAGCAGCCCCAGGAGGGGTAGTGTCGAAGAGACCCAGTACTTC.

This chain connects TRBV4-1 to TRBJ1-1, with TRBD1 identical over 9 bases. The J segment lost 3 bases and the V segment lost 3 bases, leaving 2 bases of the junction unmatched. The CDR3 contains 14 residues. Per the germline V gene, CDR1 is MGHRA and CDR2 is YSYEKL. The CDR3 here is CASSHRTGDTEAFF. CDR3 nucleotides: TGCGCCAGCAGCCATAGGACAGGGGACACTGAAGCTTTCTTT.